This TCR beta chain is drawn from a study of memory CD4+ T cells and cytomegalovirus serostatus. Study-level information: Donors were healthy Belgian adults, several CMV seropositive and approximately 25 seronegative.

In the original analysis: Out-of-frame sequences were removed, leaving around 2.2 million distinct TCRbeta sequences. Profiled with immunoSEQ multiplex PCR; TCRdb holds only in-frame clones, not every one. The V and J calls and clone size are taken from that table; D and trimming were inferred from the DNA. The sample yields 45,000 to 60,000 clones, around 83% seen once. Single viable CD3+CD4+CD8-CD45RO+ cells were sorted as the memory CD4+ T cells. Serostatus was set by detecting CMV pp150, pp28, p38, p52 IgG. Material for sequencing was memory CD4+ T cells from blood. The sequence was obtained from an adult in good health and CMV-seropositive.

CDR3 DNA: TGTGCCAGCAGTCCAACTGGACTAGCGGCCGGGGAGCTGTTTTTT. Protein sequence: CASSPTGLAAGELFF. The chain links TRBV27 to TRBJ2-2, with 10 bases identical to TRBD2. V lost 5 bases, J lost 6 bases, and 6 bases stayed unmatched. The CDR3 extends over 15 amino acids. Germline V gene data show CDR1 as MNHEY and CDR2 as SMNVEV (reference sequence).